This T cell receptor (beta chain) was obtained from a study of T cell responses to AZD1222 COVID-19 vaccine. Regarding the study as a whole: The donors showed a predominance of white British ancestry and of females, with possible underestimation of clonal diversity. Spike-specific TCR depth and breadth grew after two AZD1222 doses. None of the repertoires were sampled until the peak T cell response had passed.

CDR3 size: 16 residues. The V end was cut by 1 base, the J end by 0 bases, with 10 bases between. CDR1 LGHDT and CDR2 YNNKEL come from the germline V gene (reference sequence). Assay: immunoSEQ multiplex PCR; the TCRdb copy retains only in-frame clones and omits some. The sample includes about 99,000 clones, roughly 92% of them seen just once. Turning to this clone: The antigen remains undetermined.

The V call is TRBV3-1 (or the pseudogene TRBV3-2), the J call TRBJ2-1, with D perhaps matching TRBD1 (5 bases). This specimen was peripheral blood, taken 28 days after the second AZD1222 dose. This TCR was recovered from an adult who received the AZD1222 COVID-19 vaccine. For the CDR3, the DNA is TGTGCCAGCAGCCAAGTAATAGGGGACTCCTACAATGAGCAGTTCTTC. Translated: CASSQVIGDSYNEQFF.